The subject of this entry is one TCR beta chain. Antigen: not known. The sample belongs to a study of STAT3 mutations in large granular lymphocyte leukemia. Study-level findings and limits: Some patients had dominant TCR clones larger than their STAT3 mutant burden. In T-cell large granular lymphocyte leukemia, about half of patients showed multiple immunodominant subclonotypes. After therapy, about 35% of the 18 patients switched clonotypes, all new clones STAT3 wild type. Treatment regimens differed across patients between samplings.

The V end lost 3 bases, the J end lost 5 bases, and 17 bases lay between the germline ends. The CDR3 has 15 amino acids. Looked up from germline, CDR1 is MNHEY and CDR2 is SMNVEV (reference sequence). Clones were sequenced by immunoSEQ multiplex PCR, and TCRdb holds only the in-frame ones, with some missing. The data hold roughly 11,000 clones, with around 76% observed a single time. This clonotype originated in a man aged 55 to 70 with T-cell large granular lymphocyte leukemia. Some clones in this sample may be carry-over from other donors' samples. The rearrangement joins TRBV27 to TRBJ2-7, with a weak D call TRBD1 (6 bases). Sequencing was performed on peripheral blood mononuclear cells. The CDR3 loop is CASSFSSGTNDEQYF. CDR3 DNA: TGTGCCAGCAGTTTCTCGTCCGGGACAAACGACGAGCAGTACTTC.